This T cell receptor beta chain was recovered during a study of blood T cell repertoires in COVID-19. Study details: PBMCs, B-cell-depleted T cells, or T cells were the source of the cDNA or gDNA that made up the material.

V shed 3 bases, J shed 2 bases, and the junction held 6 bases outside the gene matches. Germline loops: CDR1 ENHRY, CDR2 SYGVKD. The CDR3 runs 15 residues. Authors' data handling: Quantification of nucleated cells was approximated via reference gene primer amplification. Clones were sequenced by immunoSEQ multiplex PCR, and TCRdb holds only the in-frame ones, with some missing. V, J and clone size are taken as reported in that table, and D and trimming were inferred from the DNA itself. Of about 75,000 clones in the sample, 79% were seen once. Specimen: peripheral blood. J is TRBJ2-7 and V is TRBV10-3; the match to TRBD2 covers 8 bases. This sequence originates from an elderly woman with active or convalescent COVID-19. CDR3 nucleotides: TGTGCCATCAGTGATACGGGACTAGAAGCCTACGAGCAGTACTTC. Its protein is CAISDTGLEAYEQYF.